This TCR beta chain is drawn from a study of shared clonotypes between healthy human individuals. Of note for this clone: Its cognate antigen is unknown.

Study-wide results and limits: It was only blood that was sampled, and tissue repertoires likely differ. Donor scarcity curtailed the genetic and exposure-history diversity represented herein.

Deep-level running was used for the assay. Profiled with immunoSEQ multiplex PCR; TCRdb holds only in-frame clones, not every one. The repertoire holds 490,000 or so clones, with 76% as singletons. V was pared by 2 bases and J by 0 bases, with 5 bases of the junction left unmatched. Germline V gives CDR1 MNHEY, CDR2 SVGAGI. The CDR3 contains 16 residues. The receptor's source is a woman in her thirties or forties in good health. Some clones in this sample may be carry-over from other donors' samples. The specimen was PBMCs. This sequence joins TRBV6-5 and TRBJ2-7; 9 bases match TRBD2. For the CDR3, the DNA is TGTGCCAGCAGTTACAGCGGCGGGAGGGGCTCCTACGAGCAGTACTTC. Residues: CASSYSGGRGSYEQYF.